The source of this T cell receptor beta chain is a study of blood T cells in healthy people across ages. The use of a sample-barcoded 5' primer and a J-beta primer mix characterized a second PCR of roughly 6 to 12 cycles. TCRdb fed the 5' RACE reads into MiXCR, producing one record per CDR3 protein. The table records under 2 million distinct CDR3 sequences, around 36% of them present only once. This clonotype turned up a few times. CDR1 is SNHLY, CDR2 FYNNEI, per germline. V lost 6 bases and J lost 4; bases outside the gene matches: 8. This CDR3 has 15 residues. Each donor was a healthy Caucasian individual from Russia, aged about 6 to 100. Extraction yielded at least 6 micrograms of total RNA per sample.

The rearrangement joins TRBV2 to TRBJ1-2; 10 nucleotides align to TRBD1. Material for sequencing was blood. The TCR originated in a woman aged 25 to 45 in good health. In nucleotides, the CDR3 is TGTGCCAGCAGCCAAACCGGGACAGGGGTCTATGGCTACACCTTC. This translates into CASSQTGTGVYGYTF. Variable domain in full (rest from reference TRBV2 and TRBJ1-2): EPEVTQTPSHQVTQMGQEVILRCVPISNHLYFYWYRQILGQKVEFLVSFYNNEISEKSEIFDDQFSVERPDGSNFTLKIRSTKLEDSAMYFCASSQTGTGVYGYTFGSGTRLTVV.